This entry lists 2 T cell receptor beta chains sequenced from one sample in a study of blood T cells in healthy people across ages. A second PCR, run for roughly 7 to 11 cycles, used a sample-barcoded 5' primer plus a J-beta primer mix. TCRdb analysed the 5' RACE reads with MiXCR anew, one entry per CDR3 protein. The sample holds about 670,000 distinct CDR3 sequences, 40% to 65% seen once. Sample: blood. The receptors stem from an elderly woman in good health.

This clonotype turned up a few times. This chain joins TRBV6-2 or TRBV6-3 and TRBJ2-5; 11 bases align to TRBD2. Germline V gives CDR1 MNHEY, CDR2 SVGEGT. The CDR3 has 15 residues. The V and J ends lost 6 bases and 4 bases, in that order; junction bases with no gene match: 7. Here the CDR3 reads CASRDPGTSGETQYF. Written as DNA, the CDR3 is TGTGCCAGCAGAGACCCCGGGACTAGCGGAGAGACCCAGTACTTC.

This chain joins TRBV19 and TRBJ2-1; TRBD2 is a possible D gene (6 bases). Germline V lookup: CDR1 LNHDA, CDR2 SQIVND (reference sequence). The CDR3 loop spans 18 amino acids. Trimming cost V 3 bases and J 5 bases, with 23 bases left between them. In DNA, the CDR3 is TGTGCCAGTAGTATGCGTCGGGCGGGGTCCGGATTGGACAATGAGCAGTTCTTC. Translated: CASSMRRAGSGLDNEQFF.